What follows is one TCR beta chain and its context. Its target is unknown. The J segment lost 1 base and the V segment lost 3 bases, leaving 7 bases of the junction unmatched. The CDR3 has 17 amino acids. Germline values: CDR1 SEHNR, CDR2 FQNEAQ (reference sequence). Profiled with immunoSEQ multiplex PCR; TCRdb holds only in-frame clones, not every one. The sample carries approximately 480,000 clones, roughly nine tenths recorded once. Indicated treatment: some 20 received Ad26.COV2.S at low or high dose, single or two shots; 5 received placebo; per-sample allocation not given. Sample collection was performed on day 63 after the first vaccine or placebo injection. An Ad26 vector carrying the Wuhan-strain SARS-CoV-2 spike served as the vaccine. These data come from a study of Ad26.COV2.S vaccination and SARS-CoV-2 variants. Notes on the study in general: In vaccinated individuals, spike-specific CD8+ and CD4+ T cell responses reportedly displayed substantial breadth.

The chain employs TRBV7-9 and TRBJ2-3, with TRBD2 identical over 10 bases. The receptor comes from a person aged 18-60 years who received the Ad26.COV2.S COVID-19 vaccine or a placebo. The sequences come from peripheral blood, collected in a trial of Ad26.COV2.S vaccine versus placebo. As DNA, the CDR3 is TGTGCCAGCAGCTTGCTTCTAGCGGGAGAGGGCACAGATACGCAGTATTTT. It encodes CASSLLLAGEGTDTQYF.